One and the same sample provided the 17 T cell receptor beta chains below, sequenced in a study of PD-1 blockade in classical Hodgkin lymphoma. All patients experienced relapse after autologous stem cell transplantation, and brentuximab vedotin exposure was variable. Profiling relied on immunoSEQ multiplex PCR, and the TCRdb table lists in-frame clones only, not all of them. The sample shows about 58,000 clones, approximately 90% of them seen only once. The material was peripheral blood mononuclear cells (PBMCs), obtained before the second cycle of nivolumab. The receptor set was obtained from a human donor with classical Hodgkin lymphoma.

This chain connects TRBV11-1 to TRBJ2-1; 8 bases align to TRBD2. The ends lost 3 bases at V and 5 bases at J; junction bases unmatched: 6. The CDR3 runs to 15 residues. Germline V gene data show CDR1 as SGHAT and CDR2 as FQDESV (reference sequence). The CDR3 protein is CASSLAGGYHNEQFF. DNA for the CDR3: TGTGCCAGCAGCTTGGCGGGAGGATACCACAATGAGCAGTTCTTC. The variable domain in full, completed from reference TRBV11-1 and TRBJ2-1, reads EAEVAQSPRYKITEKSQAVAFWCDPISGHATLYWYRQILGQGPELLVQFQDESVVDDSQLPKDRFSAERLKGVDSTLKIQPAELGDSAMYLCASSLAGGYHNEQFFGPGTRLTVL.

The rearrangement uses TRBV4-2 and TRBJ2-7; D is perhaps TRBD1 (5 bases). This CDR3 is 12 amino acids long. CDR1 is LGHNA and CDR2 is YNFKEQ in the germline V gene. Trimming took 6 bases from V and 3 from J, leaving 9 bases between them. Here the CDR3 reads CASSLDSYEQYF. DNA of the CDR3: TGTGCCAGCAGTCTAGACAGCTACGAGCAGTACTTC.

This chain joins TRBV21-1 and TRBJ2-7; the table assigns TRBD1, which was not confirmed against the DNA. TRBV21-1 represents a pseudogene. The CDR3 is made up of 15 amino acids. The chain's CDR3 is CASSKARATAYEQYF. DNA for the CDR3: TGTGCCAGCAGCAAAGCAAGGGCGACAGCCTACGAGCAGTACTTC.

The chain links TRBV9 to TRBJ2-7, with a weak D call TRBD1 (6 bases). V shed 0 bases and J shed 2 bases, with 21 bases lying between them. This CDR3 has 18 residues. Germline CDR1 SGDLS, CDR2 YYNGEE. Here the CDR3 DNA reads TGTGCCAGCAGCGTAGGGGGGCTCTTCGAGGGTGGCCCCTACGAGCAGTACTTC. Translating gives CASSVGGLFEGGPYEQYF.

The chain combines TRBV18 with TRBJ1-1; maybe TRBD1 (6 bases). This CDR3 has 15 residues. Trimming took 6 bases from V and 1 from J, leaving 15 bases between them. Germline values: CDR1 KGHSH, CDR2 LQKENI. In DNA, the CDR3 is TGTGCCAGCTCCCAAAGCAGGGGATCGAACACTGAAGCTTTCTTT. Encoded protein: CASSQSRGSNTEAFF.

The chain carries TRBV7-2 and TRBJ2-2, with 7 bases identical to TRBD1. CDR1 and CDR2 from the germline V gene are SGHTA and FQGNSA. The CDR3 loop spans 17 amino acids. The V segment lost 4 bases and the J segment 0 bases; nucleotides outside the gene matches: 8. The CDR3 spells CASSYHATGTNTGELFF. The DNA for the CDR3 is TGTGCCAGCAGCTACCACGCGACAGGGACGAACACCGGGGAGCTGTTTTTT.

This sequence joins TRBV29-1 and TRBJ2-1; no definite D call. The CDR3 sequence is 11 residues long. The germline V and J ends were trimmed by 1 base and 5 bases, with 3 bases remaining between them. The V gene's germline CDR1 is SQVTM and CDR2 ANQGSEA. CDR3 protein: CSVEGDNEQFF. CDR3 nucleotides: TGCAGCGTTGAAGGTGACAATGAGCAGTTCTTC.

The chain recombines TRBV21-1 with TRBJ2-7; the table names TRBD1, a call not compared with the DNA. TRBV21-1 represents a pseudogene. This CDR3 is built from 16 residues. CDR3 sequence (DNA): TGTGCCAGCAGCAGAGCTTGTGTCCGGGACAGAGGTCTGCAGTACTTC. Translation: CASSRACVRDRGLQYF.

The gene calls are TRBV5-1 and TRBJ2-5; TRBD2 matches 10 bases. The CDR3 contains 14 residues. Germline trimming cut 1 base from V and 9 bases from J; bases unmatched to any gene: 6. The germline CDR1 and CDR2 sequences are SGHRS and YFSETQ. The CDR3 spells CASSLSSGSGAQYF. The DNA for the CDR3 is TGCGCCAGCAGCTTGTCTAGCGGGAGTGGGGCCCAGTACTTC.

The rearrangement links TRBV21-1 to TRBJ2-5. Gene TRBJ2-7 matches the end of the DNA better, so the J call may be wrong. TRBV21-1 is a pseudogene. The CDR3 is made up of 18 amino acids. CDR3 residues: CASSKANRSGQNSYEQYF. The DNA for the CDR3 is TGTGCCAGCAGCAAAGCAAACAGGAGCGGACAAAACTCCTACGAGCAGTACTTC.

The table lists this clone with a count of one. V usage is TRBV6-5 and J usage is TRBJ1-1, with D maybe TRBD1 (5 bases). The ends were cut back, 2 bases at V and 1 base at J, with 5 bases in the middle. Germline CDR1 MNHEY, CDR2 SVGAGI. CDR3 length equals 13 residues. CDR3 residues: CASSYGTNTEAFF. CDR3 DNA sequence: TGTGCCAGCAGTTACGGGACGAACACTGAAGCTTTCTTT.

The chain couples TRBV2 to TRBJ2-1; D is possibly TRBD2 (5 bases). This CDR3 contains 15 residues. Germline values: CDR1 SNHLY, CDR2 FYNNEI. Trimming took off 4 bases at V and 5 bases at J, with 15 bases between the two ends. The CDR3, as DNA: TGTGCCAGCAGTGTTAGTAGGAGGCACGACAATGAGCAGTTCTTC. Translation: CASSVSRRHDNEQFF.

The chain employs TRBV25-1 and TRBJ1-3, with a possible D match to TRBD1 (6 bases). The V end lost 5 bases, the J end lost 6 bases, and 17 bases lay between the germline ends. Germline V gene sequence: CDR1 MGHDK, CDR2 SYGVNS. CDR3 length equals 15 residues. CDR3 sequence: CASSPATGWLNTIYF. CDR3 coding DNA: TGTGCCAGCAGTCCCGCGACAGGTTGGCTAAACACCATATATTTT.

This chain connects TRBV5-1 to TRBJ2-6; no clear D gene. With 0 bases removed from V and 0 bases from J, the gap between germline ends came to 13 bases. CDR3 length: 18 amino acids. Germline CDR1 reads SGHRS; CDR2 reads YFSETQ. CDR3 in DNA: TGCGCCAGCAGCTTGGAGGCTGCCCCCAGCTCTGGGGCCAACGTCCTGACTTTC. Its translation: CASSLEAAPSSGANVLTF. Based on the CDR3 plus reference TRBV5-1 and TRBJ2-6, the full variable domain is KAGVTQTPRYLIKTRGQQVTLSCSPISGHRSVSWYQQTPGQGLQFLFEYFSETQRNKGNFPGRFSGRQFSNSRSEMNVSTLELGDSALYLCASSLEAAPSSGANVLTFGAGSRLTVL.

This clone was recorded only once. The rearrangement joins TRBV9 to TRBJ2-5; a weak D match, TRBD2 (6 bases). With 0 bases removed from V and 5 bases from J, the gap between germline ends came to 14 bases. The CDR3 extends over 15 amino acids. Looked up from germline, CDR1 is SGDLS and CDR2 is YYNGEE. CDR3 nucleotide sequence: TGTGCCAGCAGCGTAGCTACGGGAGTCGGGGAGACCCAGTACTTC. Its protein is CASSVATGVGETQYF. Drawing the rest from reference TRBV9 and TRBJ2-5, the complete variable domain is DSGVTQTPKHLITATGQRVTLRCSPRSGDLSVYWYQQSLDQGLQFLIQYYNGEERAKGNILERFSAQQFPDLHSELNLSSLELGDSALYFCASSVATGVGETQYFGPGTRLLVL.

This chain connects TRBV6-6 to TRBJ2-2; a possible D gene is TRBD1 (6 bases). V was clipped by 5 bases and J by 0 bases, with 10 bases between them. The germline gives CDR1 MNHNY, CDR2 SVGAGI (reference sequence). CDR3 size: 15 residues. CDR3 bases: TGTGCCAGCAGTCTACAGGGCCCGAACACCGGGGAGCTGTTTTTT. Translated: CASSLQGPNTGELFF.

The chain couples TRBV5-6 to TRBJ1-2; D might be TRBD1 (6 bases). Trimming pared 0 bases from V and 8 bases from J, leaving 11 bases between. The germline V gene encodes CDR1 SGHDT and CDR2 YYEEEE. CDR3 length: 13 residues. This CDR3 is CASSLGDGGGYTF. The CDR3 bases are TGTGCCAGCAGCTTGGGTGACGGGGGCGGCTACACCTTC.